The clone carrying this T cell receptor beta chain was seen many times. This sample was taken from a study of T-cell reconstitution after alpha-beta-depleted transplantation in children. A TCRbeta library incorporating unique molecular identifiers was prepared. TCRdb reanalysed the PCR reads using MiXCR and keeps one entry per CDR3 protein. The data contain 210,000 or so distinct CDR3 sequences, approximately 9.5% of them singletons. This CDR3 spans 13 amino acids. V was trimmed by 6 bases and J by 4 bases, leaving 12 bases between them. Per germline, CDR1 SQVTM and CDR2 ANQGSEA. The source was PBMCs from the stem cell graft donor, collected from the stem cell graft. The J gene is TRBJ2-2, the V gene TRBV29-1, with D unresolved. The receptor was isolated from a human donor who donated a stem cell graft to a child with acute lymphoblastic leukemia. CDR3 DNA: TGCAGCGTCCGGCCCACGGGCACCGGGGAGCTGTTTTTT. It translates to CSVRPTGTGELFF.